This record looks at one T cell receptor beta chain sequence and its context. This entry comes from a study of blood T cell repertoires in COVID-19. Study-wide context: Samples of COVID-19 (acute and convalescent) were obtained from the United States, Italy and Spain.

Some clones are missing from TCRdb's copy, which holds only in-frame ones; the method was immunoSEQ multiplex PCR. Among about 270,000 clones, roughly 91% were seen once, and the ten largest hold more than 1.5%. Which cohort a participant joined came from the clinical history participants gave. All recovered Cohort 3 donors got two negative PCRs, got clearance, or saw symptom resolution. Germline assignment: CDR1 SGHTA and CDR2 FQGTGA. Germline trimming cut 3 bases from V and 4 bases from J; bases unmatched to any gene: 5. CDR3 length: 15 residues. The source material was PBMCs or T cells enriched from blood (not recorded which). The rearrangement joins TRBV7-3 to TRBJ2-1; TRBD1 agrees at 8 bases. This receptor was identified in a woman aged 60 to 75 who had recovered from COVID-19. For the CDR3, the DNA is TGTGCCAGCAGCTTTCAGGGGGCGAGTTACAATGAGCAGTTCTTC. This gives the protein CASSFQGASYNEQFF.